The 9 T cell receptor beta chains below were found in one sample sequenced in a study of T cells in Graves' hyperthyroidism and ophthalmopathy. Template material for amplifying TCR beta CDR3 regions consisted of RNA transcripts. The study used the HTBI primer set for a first-round RT-PCR of the TCR CDR3. TCRdb redid the calling of the multiplex PCR reads with MiXCR, one entry per CDR3 protein. The data show under 700,000 distinct CDR3 sequences, 35% to 55% seen once. Sample: peripheral blood or thyroid tissue (not recorded which). The receptor source for this set is a woman aged 18-35 years with Graves' hyperthyroidism.

Only a few counts were recorded for this clonotype. The chain joins TRBV20-1 to TRBJ1-2, with D uncertain. Germline values: CDR1 DFQATT, CDR2 SNEGSKA (reference sequence). CDR3 length: 11 amino acids. V lost 7 bases and J 5 bases, leaving 11 bases between the germline ends. In DNA, the CDR3 is TGCAGTGTAGAGACTGAGTATGGCTACACCTTC. This codes for CSVETEYGYTF.

The genes are TRBV19 and TRBJ1-5; D call uncertain. CDR1 is LNHDA, CDR2 SQIVND, per germline (reference sequence). This CDR3 spans 17 amino acids. V was trimmed by 3 bases and J by 2 bases, leaving 17 bases between them. CDR3 residues: CASSMGWGFEGNQPQHF. CDR3 in DNA: TGTGCCAGTAGTATGGGATGGGGATTCGAGGGCAATCAGCCCCAGCATTTT.

V usage is TRBV7-3 and J usage is TRBJ1-6, with 8 bases that match TRBD1. The CDR3 extends over 13 amino acids. The V gene's germline CDR1 is SGHTA and CDR2 FQGTGA. Trimming cost V 4 bases and J 11 bases; bases outside gene matches: 4. The CDR3: CASSYDRGTPLHF. The CDR3 DNA reads as TGTGCCAGCAGCTACGACAGGGGTACACCCCTCCACTTT.

The gene calls are TRBV7-3 and TRBJ2-5, with unresolved D. The germline V gene encodes CDR1 SGHTA and CDR2 FQGTGA. The CDR3 consists of 13 residues. V dropped 4 bases and J dropped 1 base, with 7 bases sitting between them. The CDR3 loop is CASSSQPQETQYF. The CDR3 DNA reads TGTGCCAGCAGCTCCCAGCCCCAAGAGACCCAGTACTTC.

This clonotype occurred many times. The chain employs TRBV29-1 and TRBJ2-7, with unresolved D. The germline CDR1 and CDR2 sequences are SQVTM and ANQGSEA. The CDR3 sequence is 12 residues long. The germline V and J ends were trimmed by 7 bases and 3 bases, with 13 bases remaining between them. CDR3 protein: CSATVGSYEQYF. The CDR3 DNA is TGCAGCGCTACGGTGGGAAGCTACGAGCAGTACTTC.

This clonotype has just a few counts. The chain recombines TRBV7-2 with TRBJ1-2; 7 positions match TRBD1. V shed 5 bases and J 2 bases; nucleotides not matched to a gene: 5. Germline values: CDR1 SGHTA, CDR2 FQGNSA. The CDR3 loop spans 14 amino acids. In DNA, the CDR3 is TGTGCCAGCAGCCTTAACAGGGGAAACTATGGCTACACCTTC. Its translation is CASSLNRGNYGYTF.

Regarding this clonotype: Compared with germline, one end of the junction differs, possibly owing to a read error. V and J are TRBV7-8 and TRBJ1-1; perhaps TRBD1 as D (5 bases). The germline gives CDR1 SGHVS, CDR2 FQNEAQ. The CDR3 sequence is 15 residues long. CDR3 in DNA: TGCGCCAGCAGCCAAGATTTGGGGGGGAACACTGAAGCTTTCTTT. It is translated as CASSQDLGGNTEAFF. Drawing the rest from reference TRBV7-8 and TRBJ1-1, the complete variable domain is GAGVSQSPRYKVAKRGQDVALRCDPISGHVSLFWYQQALGQGPEFLTYFQNEAQLDKSGLPSDRFFAERPEGSVSTLKIQRTQQEDSAVYLCASSQDLGGNTEAFFGQGTRLTVV.

The chain links TRBV20-1 to TRBJ2-7; 7 bases are a match to TRBD2. This CDR3 spans 16 amino acids. CDR1 is DFQATT and CDR2 is SNEGSKA in the germline V gene (reference sequence). V gave up 0 bases and J gave up 1 base; unmatched junction bases: 9. CDR3 nucleotides: TGCAGTGCTAGAGATGGTGGTAGCGGGTTTTCCTACGAGCAGTACTTC. Amino acid sequence: CSARDGGSGFSYEQYF.

The chain uses TRBV2 and TRBJ2-2; 14 bases match TRBD2. The CDR3 contains 17 residues. CDR1 is SNHLY, CDR2 FYNNEI, per germline. With V trimmed by 5 bases and J by 4 bases, 6 bases remained unmatched. Here the CDR3 reads CASSWTSGRRGTGELFF. The CDR3 bases are TGTGCCAGCAGTTGGACTAGCGGGAGGCGAGGCACCGGGGAGCTGTTTTTT.